One sample yielded the 25 T cell receptor beta chains listed below, sequenced in a study of regulatory T cells in long-lasting Graves disease. Noted time point: newly diagnosed GD, antithyroid drugs for less than 3 months. From RNA extracted from PBMCs, the TCR library was made. With iRepertoire HTBI primers and Arm-PCR of CDR3 regions, TCR beta libraries were built. TCRdb independently ran MiXCR on the multiplex PCR reads; one entry per CDR3 protein. The data contain some 240,000 distinct CDR3 sequences, roughly 18% of them singletons. This sample was shared with a second study, whose subject was T cells in Graves' hyperthyroidism and ophthalmopathy.

The specimen was peripheral blood mononuclear cells (PBMCs), collected at new diagnosis, from a patient treated with antithyroid drugs. These receptors originate from a woman aged 25 to 45 with Graves disease.

The V and J genes are TRBV18 and TRBJ2-5, with 7 bases lining up with TRBD2. From germline, CDR1 is KGHSH and CDR2 LQKENI. The junction had 6 bases not matched to a gene; V was cut back by 4 bases and J by 4 bases. The CDR3 is made up of 14 amino acids. This CDR3 reads CASSHAGVGETQYF. In DNA, the CDR3 is TGTGCCAGCTCACACGCGGGAGTCGGAGAGACCCAGTACTTC. Based on the CDR3 plus reference TRBV18 and TRBJ2-5, the full variable domain is NAGVMQNPRHLVRRRGQEARLRCSPMKGHSHVYWYRQLPEEGLKFMVYLQKENIIDESGMPKERFSAEFPKEGPSILRIQQVVRGDSAAYFCASSHAGVGETQYFGPGTRLLVL.

This clonotype was observed many times. In DNA, the CDR3 is TGTGCCAGCAGCCCACCCCCCCGAAATGAAAAACTGTTTTTT. Its protein is CASSPPPRNEKLFF. The gene calls are TRBV28 and TRBJ1-4; no definite D call. Deletions cut 6 bases from V and 5 bases from J, with 13 bases between. Looked up from germline, CDR1 is MDHEN and CDR2 is SYDVKM. The CDR3 is made up of 14 amino acids.

In its sample, this clonotype was seen many times. This rearrangement joins TRBV12-3 or TRBV12-4 to TRBJ1-1; D not resolved. The CDR3 sequence is 12 residues long. V was trimmed by 6 bases and J by 6 bases, leaving 11 bases between them. CDR3 in amino acids: CASSISTAEAFF. The CDR3 nucleotides read TGTGCCAGCAGCATCAGCACAGCTGAAGCTTTCTTT.

This clonotype was seen more than once but under ten times. This chain uses TRBV7-2 with TRBJ2-1; 7 bases fit TRBD2. V was clipped by 3 bases and J by 6 bases; unmatched bases: 11. The CDR3 has 16 residues. The germline CDR1 and CDR2 sequences are SGHTA and FQGNSA. CDR3 DNA: TGTGCCAGCAGCTTTTATCGGGGAGGGAGTACCAATGAGCAGTTCTTC. Protein sequence: CASSFYRGGSTNEQFF.

This clonotype was observed many times. The CDR3 is CAWSVPDIAGNTIYF. CDR3 in DNA: TGTGCCTGGAGTGTACCCGACATCGCTGGAAACACCATATATTTT. The chain is built from TRBV30 and TRBJ1-3; D is unresolved. The CDR3 spans 15 residues. Looked up from germline, CDR1 is GTSNPN and CDR2 is SVGIG (reference sequence). V lost 0 bases to trimming and J lost 2 bases, with 11 bases between them.

The chain is built from TRBV20-1 and TRBJ2-7, with D perhaps TRBD2 (6 bases). V dropped 1 base and J dropped 0 bases, with 13 bases sitting between them. Per germline, CDR1 DFQATT and CDR2 SNEGSKA (reference sequence). This CDR3 region has 15 residues. In DNA form, the CDR3 reads TGCAGTGCTAGAGGGAGGGGAAGTAGCTCCTACGAGCAGTACTTC. Translation gives CSARGRGSSSYEQYF.

This clonotype has ten or more counts. V usage is TRBV27 and J usage is TRBJ2-5, with D perhaps matching TRBD1 (5 bases). There are 11 residues in the CDR3. Germline lookup yields CDR1 MNHEY and CDR2 SMNVEV (reference sequence). V was clipped by 4 bases and J by 7 bases, with 7 bases between them. The CDR3 region is CASSSGWTQYF. The CDR3 DNA sequence: TGTGCCAGCAGTTCAGGGTGGACCCAGTACTTC.

There are a few counts of this clonotype. The junction differs from germline at one of its ends, possibly a read error. V and J are TRBV5-5 and TRBJ1-1; TRBD1 matches at 9 bases. The CDR3 runs 19 residues. CDR1 SGHKS and CDR2 YYEKEE come from the germline V gene (reference sequence). CDR3 residues: CASSPNRDRAGNVVTGAFF. As DNA, the CDR3 is TGTGCCAGCAGCCCTAACAGGGACAGGGCCGGGAATGTCGTCACTGGAGCTTTCTTT.

This clonotype was counted at least ten times. V gene TRBV7-6 combines with J gene TRBJ2-2; 7 bases are shared with TRBD1. The CDR3 runs 15 residues. Germline V CDR1 and CDR2: SGHVS, FNYEAQ. V shed 0 bases and J 4 bases; nucleotides not matched to a gene: 2. As DNA, the CDR3 is TGTGCCAGCAGCTTAGCAAGGGACAGCACCGGGGAGCTGTTTTTT. Translated, it gives CASSLARDSTGELFF.

Ten or more counts support this clonotype. This chain joins TRBV20-1 and TRBJ1-2; TRBD1 matches 9 bases. Germline CDR1 is DFQATT and CDR2 is SNEGSKA (reference sequence). Germline trimming cut 3 bases from V and 5 bases from J; bases unmatched to any gene: 4. This CDR3 is 13 amino acids long. The CDR3 region has the DNA TGCAGTGCTAGGGACAGGGGTAGTTATGGCTACACCTTC. Its protein is CSARDRGSYGYTF.

Ten or more counts support this clonotype. The chain combines TRBV2 with TRBJ2-5, with 8 bases that match TRBD2. Germline trimming cut 6 bases from V and 2 bases from J; bases unmatched to any gene: 2. The germline V gene has CDR1 SNHLY and CDR2 FYNNEI. The CDR3 extends over 13 amino acids. CDR3 DNA sequence: TGTGCCAGCAGAACGGGGGGGCAAGAGACCCAGTACTTC. Translation gives CASRTGGQETQYF. The complete variable domain, with remaining parts taken from reference TRBV2 and TRBJ2-5, reads EPEVTQTPSHQVTQMGQEVILRCVPISNHLYFYWYRQILGQKVEFLVSFYNNEISEKSEIFDDQFSVERPDGSNFTLKIRSTKLEDSAMYFCASRTGGQETQYFGPGTRLLVL.

The sample holds many counts of this clonotype. This rearrangement joins TRBV12-3 or TRBV12-4 to TRBJ1-6; weak D call: TRBD1 (5 bases). CDR3 size: 16 residues. The germline V and J ends were trimmed by 6 bases and 3 bases, with 15 bases remaining between them. CDR3 loop: CASSSMGTSYNSPLHF. Here the CDR3 DNA reads TGTGCCAGCAGCTCGATGGGGACTAGCTATAATTCACCCCTCCACTTT.

For this clonotype: A far larger clone differs by one base, so this is likely a read error. The chain couples TRBV12-3 or TRBV12-4 to TRBJ2-7, with D possibly TRBD1 on 6 matching bases. The CDR3 consists of 14 residues. The CDR3 DNA follows: TGTGCCAGCAGTTCCCACAGGGCGCCCTACGAGCAGAACTTC. It codes for CASSSHRAPYEQNF.

The rearrangement links TRBV28 to TRBJ1-1; 11 bases agree with TRBD1. The ends lost 2 bases at V and 5 bases at J; junction bases unmatched: 19. The length of the CDR3 is 20 residues. Per the germline V gene, CDR1 is MDHEN and CDR2 is SYDVKM. The CDR3 here is CASSLTAVKSDRGLDTEAFF. CDR3 DNA sequence: TGTGCCAGCAGTTTAACGGCGGTGAAATCGGACAGGGGGCTGGATACTGAAGCTTTCTTT. The entire variable domain, with the rest obtained from reference TRBV28 and TRBJ1-1, is as follows: DVKVTQSSRYLVKRTGEKVFLECVQDMDHENMFWYRQDPGLGLRLIYFSYDVKMKEKGDIPEGYSVSREKKERFSLILESASTNQTSMYLCASSLTAVKSDRGLDTEAFFGQGTRLTVV.

This clonotype was counted ten times or more. The chain links TRBV5-1 to TRBJ2-5; D perhaps matches TRBD2 (6 bases). Trimming took off 4 bases at V and 4 bases at J, with 11 bases between the two ends. CDR1 is SGHRS and CDR2 is YFSETQ in the germline V gene. The CDR3 sequence is 13 residues long. CDR3 region: CASSPTGGETQYF. DNA for the CDR3: TGCGCCAGCAGCCCCACCGGGGGAGAGACCCAGTACTTC.

This clonotype was seen many times. J is TRBJ1-1 and V is TRBV19, with 9 bases identical to TRBD1. V was clipped by 5 bases and J by 5 bases; unmatched bases: 12. Germline values: CDR1 LNHDA, CDR2 SQIVND (reference sequence). CDR3 length: 16 amino acids. The CDR3 region has the DNA TGTGCCAGTAGTGTTACCGGGACAGGGAGGGATACTGAAGCTTTCTTT. Translation: CASSVTGTGRDTEAFF.

This clonotype appeared many times. The rearrangement links TRBV6-2 or TRBV6-3 to TRBJ1-5, with D possibly matching TRBD1 (6 bases). Germline assignment: CDR1 MNHEY and CDR2 SVGEGT. With 8 bases removed from V and 2 bases from J, the gap between germline ends came to 10 bases. This CDR3 has 13 amino acids. CDR3 in amino acids: CASGRGGNQPQHF. Here the CDR3 DNA reads TGTGCCAGCGGCAGGGGCGGCAATCAGCCCCAGCATTTT.

J is TRBJ2-7 and V is TRBV15; 7 bases are shared with TRBD2. The CDR3 is 14 residues long. V lost 4 bases to trimming and J lost 1 base; unmatched junction nucleotides: 4. Germline V gene data show CDR1 as LNHNV and CDR2 as YYDKDF (reference sequence). The CDR3 region has the DNA TGTGCCACCAGCACCGGGACTACTTCCTACGAGCAGTACTTC. Translation gives CATSTGTTSYEQYF.

There are many counts of this clonotype. The V gene is TRBV28, the J gene TRBJ2-2, with 9 positions matching TRBD2. This CDR3 is built from 15 residues. V was clipped by 6 bases and J by 7 bases; unmatched bases: 9. Germline loops: CDR1 MDHEN, CDR2 SYDVKM. CDR3 nucleotides: TGTGCCAGCAGCCGTTCCGGGACTAGCATCGGGGAGCTGTTTTTT. Translation gives CASSRSGTSIGELFF. Supplemented by reference TRBV28 and TRBJ2-2, the full variable domain reads DVKVTQSSRYLVKRTGEKVFLECVQDMDHENMFWYRQDPGLGLRLIYFSYDVKMKEKGDIPEGYSVSREKKERFSLILESASTNQTSMYLCASSRSGTSIGELFFGEGSRLTVL.

Note on this clonotype: This likely came from a read error, as a far larger clone is one base away. CDR3 in amino acids: CASSESGTGYEQYF. CDR3 bases: TGTGCCAGCAGTGAATCCGGGACAGGCTACGAGCAGTACTTC. The rearrangement links TRBV6-2 or TRBV6-3 to TRBJ2-7, with 8 nucleotides matching TRBD1. The CDR3 sequence is 14 residues long. V lost 5 bases to trimming and J lost 3 bases; unmatched junction nucleotides: 6. CDR1 and CDR2 (germline): MNHEY, SVGEGT.

This clonotype was observed at least ten times. V gene TRBV20-1 combines with J gene TRBJ2-1, with 8 nucleotides matching TRBD2. CDR3 size: 14 residues. V was pared by 2 bases and J by 14 bases, with 14 bases of the junction left unmatched. The V gene's germline CDR1 is DFQATT and CDR2 SNEGSKA (reference sequence). The chain's CDR3 is CSARSTSVGGGEFF. CDR3 coding DNA: TGCAGTGCTAGATCGACTAGCGTCGGAGGCGGGGAGTTCTTC.

This clonotype was picked up many times. The chain recombines TRBV3-1 with TRBJ1-2; D not certain. The germline V and J ends were trimmed by 3 bases and 4 bases, with 9 bases remaining between them. This CDR3 comprises 13 residues. Germline CDR1 and CDR2: LGHDT and YNNKEL (reference sequence). The CDR3 DNA reads TGTGCCAGCAGCCACGACGGCCTCTATGGCTACACCTTC. Its protein is CASSHDGLYGYTF.

The rearrangement uses TRBV30 and TRBJ2-4; 8 nucleotides agree with TRBD2. Germline trimming cut 0 bases from V and 3 bases from J; bases unmatched to any gene: 7. The germline CDR1 and CDR2 sequences are GTSNPN and SVGIG (reference sequence). The CDR3 has 16 residues. CDR3 sequence: CAWSVGGSGVKNIQYF. As DNA, the CDR3 is TGTGCCTGGAGTGTAGGAGGTAGCGGGGTCAAAAACATTCAGTACTTC.

This clonotype was counted many times. The DNA for the CDR3 is TGCAGTGCTAGCTTAGGGACAGGGGGGACTACGGGAGCTTTCTTT. Amino acids: CSASLGTGGTTGAFF. The rearrangement joins TRBV20-1 to TRBJ1-1, with 11 bases aligning to TRBD1. The germline CDR1 and CDR2 sequences are DFQATT and SNEGSKA (reference sequence). The CDR3 has 15 amino acids. V dropped 3 bases and J dropped 10; count of bases not matched to a gene: 13.

This clonotype was detected ten times or more. The rearrangement joins TRBV6-5 to TRBJ1-4; TRBD1 might be the D (5 bases). This CDR3 spans 16 amino acids. V lost 0 bases, J lost 3 bases, and 11 bases lay in between. Germline CDR1 MNHEY, CDR2 SVGAGI. This chain's CDR3 is CASSYSWGNANEKLFF. The CDR3 nucleotides are TGTGCCAGCAGTTACTCGTGGGGGAATGCTAATGAAAAACTGTTTTTT.